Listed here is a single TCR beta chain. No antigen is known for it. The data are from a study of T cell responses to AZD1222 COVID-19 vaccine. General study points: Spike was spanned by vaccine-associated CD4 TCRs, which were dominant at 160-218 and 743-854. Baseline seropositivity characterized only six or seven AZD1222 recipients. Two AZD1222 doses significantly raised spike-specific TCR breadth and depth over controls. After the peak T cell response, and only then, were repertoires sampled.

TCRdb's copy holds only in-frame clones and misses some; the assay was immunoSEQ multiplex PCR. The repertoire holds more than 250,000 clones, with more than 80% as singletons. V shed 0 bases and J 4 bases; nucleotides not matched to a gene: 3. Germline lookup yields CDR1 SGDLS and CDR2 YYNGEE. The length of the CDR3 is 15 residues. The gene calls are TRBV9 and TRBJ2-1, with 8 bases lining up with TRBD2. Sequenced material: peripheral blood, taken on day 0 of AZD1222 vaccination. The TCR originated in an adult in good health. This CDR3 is CASSVGTSRYNEQFF. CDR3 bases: TGTGCCAGCAGCGTAGGGACTAGCAGATACAATGAGCAGTTCTTC.